A selection of T cell receptor beta chains follows, all from one sample in a study of blood T cells in healthy people across ages. TCRdb reprocessed the 5' RACE reads via MiXCR and lists one record per CDR3 protein. The table lists hundreds of thousands of distinct CDR3 sequences, roughly 21% of them singletons. Material: blood. Receptors originate from a man aged 70-80 years in good health. Both conserved end residues are part of each CDR3. D genes are given only for firm matches. The listing skips clone size in some rows; elsewhere it reads once, few, many or a size class.

V gene	D gene	J gene	clone size	CDR3 DNA	CDR3 protein
TRBV7-2	TRBD2	TRBJ2-5	few	TGTGCCAGCAGCCGAGATGGACTAGCCAACCAAGAGACCCAGTACTTC	CASSRDGLANQETQYF
TRBV20-1	-	TRBJ2-3	few	TGCAGTGCTAGAGCCCCGACAGATACGCAGTATTTT	CSARAPTDTQYF
TRBV2	-	TRBJ2-2	many	TGTGCCAGCAGTTCAGACACCGGGGAGCTGTTTTTT	CASSSDTGELFF
TRBV5-4	TRBD2	TRBJ2-5	-	TGTGCCAGCAGCTTGAGATCTAGCGGGAATAGGGAGACCCAGTACTTC	CASSLRSSGNRETQYF
TRBV7-2	-	TRBJ2-3	-	TGTGCCAGCAGCTTAGGCTGGGCAGATACGCAGTATTTT	CASSLGWADTQYF
TRBV20-1	-	TRBJ1-1	many	TGCAGTGCTAACAGGGTCACGGCTGAAGCTTTCTTT	CSANRVTAEAFF
TRBV29-1	TRBD2	TRBJ2-1	few	TGCAGCGTTGAAGCCGCCGCCGGACTAGCGGGAGGAGGGGCGTCGGGCAATGAGCAGTTCTTC	CSVEAAAGLAGGGASGNEQFF
TRBV7-3	-	TRBJ2-2	few	TGTGCCAGCAGCTTAACTGTGGGGGTGAACACCGGGGAGCTGTTTTTT	CASSLTVGVNTGELFF
TRBV7-2	-	TRBJ1-1	few	TGTGCCAGCAGCTTATTCCAATCCCCCCCTGAAGCTTTCTTT	CASSLFQSPPEAFF
TRBV12-3/TRBV12-4	TRBD1	TRBJ2-1	few	TGTGCCAGCACCTTGACAGGGACCAACAATGAGCAGTTCTTC	CASTLTGTNNEQFF
TRBV20-1	TRBD2	TRBJ2-1	-	TGCAGTGCTAGTTTGGCTAGCGGGAGGAGTGAGCAGTTCTTC	CSASLASGRSEQFF
TRBV5-1	-	TRBJ2-7	many	TGCGCCAGCAGCTTGGGGACTGTATCCTCCTACGAGCAGTACTTC	CASSLGTVSSYEQYF
TRBV6-6	TRBD2	TRBJ2-1	-	TGTGCCAGCAGTTACGGGACTAGCGGACACAATGAGCAGTTCTTC	CASSYGTSGHNEQFF
TRBV11-2	-	TRBJ2-3	-	TGTGCCAGCAGCTTAGATCAACTTTTGTGGGGGGATACGCAGTATTTT	CASSLDQLLWGDTQYF
TRBV7-9	-	TRBJ2-5	-	TGTACCAGCAGCCCACAGAATCAAGAGACCCAGTACTTC	CTSSPQNQETQYF
TRBV20-1	-	TRBJ2-1	few	TGCAGTGCTATGGATTCTTCCTCCTACAATGAGCAGTTCTTC	CSAMDSSSYNEQFF
TRBV7-2	TRBD1	TRBJ2-5	-	TGTGCCAGCAGCTTAGAAGGGACAGGACGTACGGGGACCCAGTACTTC	CASSLEGTGRTGTQYF
TRBV4-1	TRBD2	TRBJ2-3	-	TGCGCCAGCAGGCGGGAGGCCCTAGCAGATACGCAGTATTTT	CASRREALADTQYF
TRBV11-2	-	TRBJ2-5	-	TGTGCCAGCAGCTTCCATACCCAGTACTTC	CASSFHTQYF
TRBV20-1	TRBD2	TRBJ2-3	-	TGCAGTGCTAGGCGACTAGCGGGAAACTCAGATACGCAGTATTTT	CSARRLAGNSDTQYF
TRBV20-1	TRBD1	TRBJ2-7	-	TGCAGTGCAGTTCGGGACAGGGGCAACGAGCAGTACTTC	CSAVRDRGNEQYF
TRBV7-4	-	TRBJ2-7	-	TGTGCCAGCAGCCCGGAGACTAGTAGCTCCTACGAGCAGTACTTC	CASSPETSSSYEQYF
TRBV3-1	-	TRBJ2-7	-	TGTGCCAGCAGCCAAGAACGCGGCCTCTACGAGCAGTACTTC	CASSQERGLYEQYF
TRBV7-2	TRBD2	TRBJ2-1	-	TGTGCCAGCAGCTCACCTAGCGGGTGGACGAATGAGCAGTTCTTC	CASSSPSGWTNEQFF
TRBV5-1	-	TRBJ2-1	-	TGCGCCAGCAGCTTGGCTAGGGGGGGGGTTGAGCAGTTCTTC	CASSLARGGVEQFF
TRBV5-1	TRBD2	TRBJ2-7	few	TGCGCCAGCAGCTTGACGGCTAGCGGCGTCTACGAGCAGTACTTC	CASSLTASGVYEQYF
TRBV9	TRBD2	TRBJ2-5	-	TGTGCCATTAGGAGGGCGTGGCGGGAGGATGTACAAGAGACCCAGTACTTC	CAIRRAWREDVQETQYF
TRBV20-1	-	TRBJ1-2	few	TGCAGTGCTAGCCTCGGGACCAACTATGGCTACACCTTC	CSASLGTNYGYTF
TRBV6-5	TRBD2	TRBJ2-5	-	TGTGCCAGCAGTTACGGGCTAGCGGGCTATGGCGGAGAGACCCAGTACTTC	CASSYGLAGYGGETQYF
TRBV6-2/TRBV6-3	TRBD2	TRBJ2-1	-	TGTGCCAGCAGAAGACTAGCGGGAGATGAGCAGTTCTTC	CASRRLAGDEQFF
TRBV10-3	-	TRBJ2-2	few	TGTGCCATCAGTGAGTCGGCCGAGCGGCGCACCGGGGAGCTGTTTTTT	CAISESAERRTGELFF
TRBV7-8	TRBD1	TRBJ2-1	few	TGTGCCAGCAGTGGGACAGGGAAGCAGTTCTTC	CASSGTGKQFF
TRBV28	-	TRBJ2-7	few	TGTGCCAGCAGTCCTGAAACAGGGAACTCCTACGAGCAGTACTTC	CASSPETGNSYEQYF
TRBV7-9	-	TRBJ1-6	-	TGTGCCAGCAGCCGGATTCTCGCGGAGACCCTCCACTTT	CASSRILAETLHF
TRBV12-3/TRBV12-4	-	TRBJ2-7	-	TGTGCCAGCAGTTTGGGTCATCAGGTCATCACCGAGCAGTACTTC	CASSLGHQVITEQYF
TRBV20-1	TRBD1	TRBJ2-2	few	TGCAGTGCTAGACTCGGACAGGGTGTCACCGGGGAGCTGTTTTTT	CSARLGQGVTGELFF
TRBV12-3/TRBV12-4	-	TRBJ1-4	few	TGTGCCAGCAGCCCAGCGGGGGGTGAAAAACTGTTTTTT	CASSPAGGEKLFF
TRBV4-1	-	TRBJ2-1	-	TGCGCCAGCAGCCAAGATGTTTTTGGCGAGCAGTTCTTC	CASSQDVFGEQFF
TRBV12-3/TRBV12-4	TRBD1	TRBJ2-7	few	TGTGCCAGCAGGCCCGGGACAGGGCAATACGAGCAGTACTTC	CASRPGTGQYEQYF
TRBV4-1	-	TRBJ1-1	-	TGCGCCAGCAGCCAAGGTCGGGACTCTGAAGCTTTCTTT	CASSQGRDSEAFF
TRBV5-1	-	TRBJ2-5	few	TGCGCCGGCAGCTTCGGGACTCCCGACGAGACCCAGTACTTC	CAGSFGTPDETQYF
TRBV6-1	TRBD1	TRBJ1-1	few	TGTGCCAGCAGTGTAAGACAGGGGAACACTGAAGCTTTCTTT	CASSVRQGNTEAFF
TRBV4-3	-	TRBJ1-2	few	TGCGCCAGCAGCCAAGAACTGTCCTCCTATGGCTACACCTTC	CASSQELSSYGYTF
TRBV7-2	TRBD1	TRBJ1-2	-	TGTGCCAGCAGCCAGGGGGTGGCTACGGAGGGCTACACCTTC	CASSQGVATEGYTF
TRBV5-6	-	TRBJ1-2	-	TGTGCCAGCAGCTTGGCAGGGGTGAGGGGCTACACCTTC	CASSLAGVRGYTF
TRBV25-1	TRBD1	TRBJ1-2	few	TGTGCCAGCAGTGGTCCGGGACAGTACTATGGCTACACCTTC	CASSGPGQYYGYTF